This T cell receptor (beta chain) was identified in a study of blood T cell repertoires in COVID-19. Study background: The United States, Italy and Spain were the sources of the acute and convalescent COVID-19 samples. The analysed material was cDNA or gDNA that came from T cells, B-cell-depleted T cells, or PBMCs.

V lost 1 base and J lost 7, with 16 bases in between. CDR1 is LNHDA, CDR2 SQIVND, per germline (reference sequence). The CDR3 spans 15 residues. In the original processing: Nucleated cell number was recorded as an estimate derived from reference gene primer amplification. Profiling relied on immunoSEQ multiplex PCR, and the TCRdb table lists in-frame clones only, not all of them. V, J and clone size reflect that table, while D and trimming were determined from the DNA. Seen here are approximately 100,000 clones, roughly 92% observed once, and the top ten hold around 5.4%. In its sample, this clone was seen once.

The sequencing sample was made of peripheral blood. This clonotype originated in a man in his 70s with acute or convalescent COVID-19. This chain joins TRBV19 and TRBJ1-2, with D possibly being TRBD1 (6 bases). The CDR3 nucleotides are TGTGCCAGTAGTATAGTGAACAGGGTGATGGGTGGCTACACCTTC. Its translation is CASSIVNRVMGGYTF.